The T cell receptor beta chain described here comes from a study of T cells after yellow fever vaccination. This clonotype was seen at least ten times. The antigen remains undetermined. UMIs were added to TCR cDNA along with a universal primer site when it was made by 5'RACE template switching. TCRdb re-analysed the 5' RACE reads in MiXCR, keeping a single row per CDR3 protein. The sample records about 120,000 distinct CDR3 sequences, about 7.2% being singletons. Unmatched junction bases numbered 10, after V lost 6 bases and J lost 4 bases. There are 16 residues in the CDR3. Germline loops: CDR1 MNHEY, CDR2 SVGEGT. Study conclusions and caveats: Although the secondary response was weaker, it peaked faster, at day 5 versus 15.

The sequence derives from a man aged 18 to 30 who received the YFV17D yellow fever vaccine. Source: CD4+ T cells sorted from PBMCs, taken roughly 47 days after the first yellow fever vaccination. The rearrangement uses TRBV6-2 or TRBV6-3 and TRBJ2-1; 9 nucleotides line up with TRBD1. The CDR3 region is CASSPDRQGGYNEQFF. CDR3 in DNA: TGTGCCAGCAGCCCCGATCGACAGGGGGGATACAATGAGCAGTTCTTC.